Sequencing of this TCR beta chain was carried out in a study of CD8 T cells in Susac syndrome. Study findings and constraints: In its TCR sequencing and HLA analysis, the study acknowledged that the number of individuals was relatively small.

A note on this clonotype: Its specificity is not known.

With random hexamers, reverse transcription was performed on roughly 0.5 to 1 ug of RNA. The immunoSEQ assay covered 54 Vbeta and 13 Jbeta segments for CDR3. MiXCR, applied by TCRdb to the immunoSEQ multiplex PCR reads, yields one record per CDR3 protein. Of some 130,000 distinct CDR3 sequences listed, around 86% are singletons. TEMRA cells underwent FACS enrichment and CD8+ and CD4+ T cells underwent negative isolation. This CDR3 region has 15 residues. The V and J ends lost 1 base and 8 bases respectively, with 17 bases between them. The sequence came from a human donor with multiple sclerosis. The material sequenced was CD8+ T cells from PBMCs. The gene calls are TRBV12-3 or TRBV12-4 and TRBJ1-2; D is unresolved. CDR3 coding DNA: TGTGCCAGCAGTTTAGGTACAGATTCCCTCGGGGGCTACACCTTC. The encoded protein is CASSLGTDSLGGYTF.